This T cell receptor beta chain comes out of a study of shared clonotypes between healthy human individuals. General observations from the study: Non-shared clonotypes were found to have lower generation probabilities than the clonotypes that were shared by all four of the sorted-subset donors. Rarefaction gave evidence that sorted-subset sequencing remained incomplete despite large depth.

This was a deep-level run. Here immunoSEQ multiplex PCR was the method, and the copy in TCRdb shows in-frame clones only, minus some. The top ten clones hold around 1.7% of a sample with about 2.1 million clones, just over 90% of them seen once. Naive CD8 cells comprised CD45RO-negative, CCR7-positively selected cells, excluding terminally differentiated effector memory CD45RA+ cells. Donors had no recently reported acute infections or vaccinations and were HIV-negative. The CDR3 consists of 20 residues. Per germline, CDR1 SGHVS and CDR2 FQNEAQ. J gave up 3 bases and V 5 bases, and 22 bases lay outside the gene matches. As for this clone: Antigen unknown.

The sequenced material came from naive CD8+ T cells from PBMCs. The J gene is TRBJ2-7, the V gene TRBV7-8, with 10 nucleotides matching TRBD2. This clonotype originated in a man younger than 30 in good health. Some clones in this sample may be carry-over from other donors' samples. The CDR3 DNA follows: TGTGCCAGCAGCCTTATAATAGCGGGAGGAAGGTCGGGGAACTTCTACGAGCAGTACTTC. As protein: CASSLIIAGGRSGNFYEQYF.